This T cell receptor (beta chain) is drawn from a study of T-cell reconstitution after alpha-beta-depleted transplantation in children. TCRbeta library construction was performed incorporating unique molecular identifiers. A single record per CDR3 protein comes from TCRdb applying MiXCR to the PCR reads. The table lists some 200,000 distinct CDR3 sequences, about 8.4% of them singletons, with 35% in the top ten. This clonotype was recorded at least ten times. The origin of this receptor is a male patient between 2 and 15 years old who had a stem cell transplant for acute myeloid leukemia, so the T cells may come from the graft donor. Source: PBMCs, mostly from graft donor cells, taken 360 days after TCRalphabeta/CD19-depleted stem cell transplant.

CDR3 bases: TGCGCCAGCAGCTTGTCCAGGGGGGATAATGAAAAACTGTTTTTT. Translating it yields CASSLSRGDNEKLFF. The chain uses TRBV5-1 and TRBJ1-4, with 7 bases that match TRBD1. Germline lookup yields CDR1 SGHRS and CDR2 YFSETQ. This CDR3 contains 15 residues. The V gene end was trimmed by 1 base and the J gene end by 4 bases; junction bases not matched to a gene: 4. Looking up the rest from reference TRBV5-1 and TRBJ1-4 gives the full variable domain: KAGVTQTPRYLIKTRGQQVTLSCSPISGHRSVSWYQQTPGQGLQFLFEYFSETQRNKGNFPGRFSGRQFSNSRSEMNVSTLELGDSALYLCASSLSRGDNEKLFFGSGTQLSVL.